What follows are 12 T cell receptor beta chains derived from one specimen sequenced in a study of chemoradiotherapy in HPV16-positive cancers. TCRdb's copy holds only in-frame clones and misses some; the assay was immunoSEQ multiplex PCR. The sample lists fewer than 25,000 clones, just under 75% occurring once. This specimen was taken from a patient who underwent chemoradiotherapy. These receptors came from a human donor with HPV-associated anogenital cancer.

The chain links TRBV28 to TRBJ1-5; D might be TRBD1 (6 bases). Germline lookup yields CDR1 MDHEN and CDR2 SYDVKM. Trimming stripped 6 bases from V and 7 bases from J, with 13 bases between. The CDR3 runs 13 residues. CDR3 region: CASRPDRTQPQHF. The CDR3 coding sequence is TGTGCCAGCAGACCCGACAGGACCCAGCCCCAGCATTTT.

The genes are TRBV27 and TRBJ1-2, with TRBD1 identical over 9 bases. V trimming: 5 bases; J trimming: 6 bases; junction bases outside the gene matches: 7. The length of the CDR3 is 14 residues. Germline V gene lookup returns CDR1 MNHEY and CDR2 SMNVEV (reference sequence). The CDR3: CASSTGTGKHGYTF. CDR3 coding DNA: TGTGCCAGCAGTACCGGGACAGGGAAGCATGGCTACACCTTC.

The chain recombines TRBV2 with TRBJ2-3; TRBD2 aligns across 7 bases. The V segment lost 5 bases and the J segment 5 bases; nucleotides outside the gene matches: 10. Germline loops: CDR1 SNHLY, CDR2 FYNNEI. The CDR3 covers 15 residues. The CDR3 region has the DNA TGTGCCAGCAGTCCCGGGATTCCGGGGGGAGATACGCAGTATTTT. Translated, it gives CASSPGIPGGDTQYF.

The J gene is TRBJ2-7, the V gene TRBV5-8; D call uncertain. The CDR3 loop spans 14 amino acids. V gave up 4 bases and J gave up 3 bases, with 14 bases separating them. Germline V CDR1 and CDR2: SGHTS, YDEGEE. CDR3 residues: CASSLNVQDYEQYF. The CDR3 DNA follows: TGTGCCAGCAGCCTAAATGTTCAGGACTACGAGCAGTACTTC.

This clone is medium-sized by share. This chain's CDR3 is CASSLGVGAGGELFF. The CDR3 DNA is TGCGCCAGCAGCCTAGGGGTGGGAGCTGGCGGGGAGCTGTTTTTT. The gene calls are TRBV4-1 and TRBJ2-2; D tentatively fits TRBD1 or TRBD2 (5 bases each). The CDR3 is 15 amino acids. The germline gives CDR1 MGHRA, CDR2 YSYEKL. V lost 4 bases and J 7 bases, leaving 16 bases between the germline ends.

This clone showed up just a few times. The chain joins TRBV7-8 to TRBJ1-2; 9 bases fit TRBD1. The CDR3 is made up of 14 amino acids. Germline assignment: CDR1 SGHVS and CDR2 FQNEAQ. Trimming at V came to 5 bases and at J to 4 bases, leaving 5 bases not matched to a gene. The CDR3 DNA sequence: TGTGCCAGCAGCCCAGAGACAGGGGGCTATGGCTACACCTTC. This translates into CASSPETGGYGYTF.

The rearrangement links TRBV5-1 to TRBJ1-1; D may be TRBD1 (5 bases). Germline CDR1 and CDR2: SGHRS and YFSETQ. The CDR3 runs 13 residues. V was shortened by 4 bases and J by 10 bases, with 17 bases between the two germline ends. The CDR3 is CASSTGTADPAFF. The CDR3 region has the DNA TGCGCCAGCAGCACCGGGACGGCAGACCCAGCTTTCTTT. The full variable domain, its missing parts supplied by reference TRBV5-1 and TRBJ1-1, is KAGVTQTPRYLIKTRGQQVTLSCSPISGHRSVSWYQQTPGQGLQFLFEYFSETQRNKGNFPGRFSGRQFSNSRSEMNVSTLELGDSALYLCASSTGTADPAFFGQGTRLTVV.

The chain combines TRBV11-2 with TRBJ2-3; TRBD1 aligns across 9 bases. The ends lost 1 base at V and 1 base at J; junction bases unmatched: 6. Germline V gene lookup returns CDR1 SGHAT and CDR2 FQNNGV. The CDR3 contains 17 residues. CDR3 residues: CASSLAGQGWGTDTQYF. The DNA of the CDR3 is TGTGCCAGCAGCTTAGCCGGACAGGGGTGGGGCACAGATACGCAGTATTTT.

The chain links TRBV2 to TRBJ1-3; 7 bases agree with TRBD1. This CDR3 has 13 residues. The germline CDR1 and CDR2 sequences are SNHLY and FYNNEI. The trim removed 5 bases at V and 3 bases at J, leaving 1 base unmatched. CDR3 in DNA: TGTGCCAGCAGTTACAGGGGTGGAAACACCATATATTTT. Translating gives CASSYRGGNTIYF. The full variable domain, rest sourced from reference TRBV2 and TRBJ1-3, is EPEVTQTPSHQVTQMGQEVILRCVPISNHLYFYWYRQILGQKVEFLVSFYNNEISEKSEIFDDQFSVERPDGSNFTLKIRSTKLEDSAMYFCASSYRGGNTIYFGEGSWLTVV.

In its sample, this clone was seen a few times. The V and J genes are TRBV7-6 and TRBJ2-2; perhaps TRBD2 as D (6 bases). From germline, CDR1 is SGHVS and CDR2 FNYEAQ. Trimming cost V 5 bases and J 7 bases, with 20 bases left between them. This CDR3 comprises 16 residues. The CDR3 here is CASSHRRAFSDGELFF. For the CDR3, the DNA is TGTGCCAGCAGCCACCGGAGGGCCTTCTCGGACGGGGAGCTGTTTTTT.

The rearrangement joins TRBV11-2 to TRBJ2-2; 12 nucleotides line up with TRBD2. The trim removed 6 bases at V and 7 bases at J, leaving 9 bases unmatched. Germline CDR1 SGHAT, CDR2 FQNNGV. The CDR3 extends over 16 amino acids. CDR3 in amino acids: CASSLLAGGFGGELFF. In DNA form, the CDR3 reads TGTGCCAGCAGTCTCCTAGCGGGAGGGTTCGGCGGGGAGCTGTTTTTT.

This chain connects TRBV30 to TRBJ2-2; 10 bases fit TRBD1. This CDR3 spans 14 amino acids. In germline, CDR1 is GTSNPN, CDR2 SVGIG (reference sequence). Trimming took 3 bases from V and 7 from J; bases not matched to a gene: 5. The CDR3 nucleotides are TGTGCCTGGAGGTGGACAGGGGGTCACGGGGAGCTGTTTTTT. Amino acid sequence: CAWRWTGGHGELFF.